The sequence of this TCR beta chain was determined in a study of vaccination and CD4 T cells after COVID-19. With the Oncomine TCR Beta short-read assay, DNA from cultured CD4+ T cells was sequenced. TCRdb redid the calling of the PCR reads with MiXCR, one entry per CDR3 protein. The data show tens of thousands of distinct CDR3 sequences, about 33% seen once. Turning to this clonotype: The antigen is not known. The junction and the germline gene differ at one end; a read error may be behind it.

The CDR3 sequence is 13 residues long. Per germline, CDR1 LNHDA and CDR2 SQIVND (reference sequence). Documented time point: late sampling 161 to 241 days after vaccination in three convalescent patients. The treatment: roughly ten-day PBMC culture with coronavirus spike peptide pools or control peptides (ViraFEST assay). The sequence was obtained from a human donor who had recovered from COVID-19. The V and J genes are TRBV19 and TRBJ2-5; no definite D call. The material was CD4+ T cells from blood, cultured in vitro, obtained about 7 months after SARS-CoV-2 vaccination. The CDR3 sequence is CASTILGRETQYF. The CDR3 DNA reads TGTGCCAGTACTATATTAGGGCGAGAGACCCAGTACTTC.